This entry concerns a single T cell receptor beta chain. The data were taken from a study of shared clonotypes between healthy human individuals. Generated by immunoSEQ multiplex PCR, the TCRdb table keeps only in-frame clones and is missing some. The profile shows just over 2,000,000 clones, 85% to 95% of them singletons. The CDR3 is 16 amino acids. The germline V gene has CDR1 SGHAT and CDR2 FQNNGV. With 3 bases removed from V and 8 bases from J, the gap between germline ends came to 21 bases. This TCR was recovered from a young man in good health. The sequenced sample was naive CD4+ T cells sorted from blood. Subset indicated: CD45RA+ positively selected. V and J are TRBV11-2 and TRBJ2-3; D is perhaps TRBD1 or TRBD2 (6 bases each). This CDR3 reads CASSFVGAEGVGTQYF. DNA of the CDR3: TGTGCCAGCAGCTTTGTAGGAGCGGAGGGGGTCGGTACGCAGTATTTT.